The 24 T cell receptor beta chains listed next were all sequenced from one sample in a study of shared clonotypes between healthy human individuals. Here immunoSEQ multiplex PCR was the method, and the copy in TCRdb shows in-frame clones only, minus some. The data contain about half a million clones, approximately 84% of them singletons. Input material: PBMCs. The receptor set was obtained from a woman in her 40s in good health. Some clones in this sample may be carry-over from other donors' samples.

In regard to this clone: A single base separates this from a much larger clone, so it may be a read error. The chain has TRBV19 and TRBJ2-7, with D tentatively TRBD2 (5 bases). This CDR3 comprises 12 residues. Germline V gene lookup returns CDR1 LNHDA and CDR2 SQIVND (reference sequence). The CDR3 region has the DNA TGTGCCAGTCGGGATTATTCCTACGGGCAGTACTTC. This encodes CASRDYSYGQYF.

The chain uses TRBV6-4 and TRBJ2-7; TRBD1 might be the D (6 bases). This CDR3 is 15 amino acids long. V lost 3 bases and J lost 5, with 17 bases in between. CDR1 is MRHNA, CDR2 SNTAGT, per germline. This CDR3 reads CASSESTGTMHEQYF. CDR3 nucleotides: TGTGCCAGCAGTGAATCAACCGGGACAATGCACGAGCAGTACTTC.

Note on this clone: This sequence is one base from a far larger clone and is likely a read error. In nucleotides, the CDR3 is TGTGCCAGCAGATCCGGACGGGCGAACACTGAAGCTTTCTTT. Translated: CASRSGRANTEAFF. The chain combines TRBV6-5 with TRBJ1-1; no clear D gene. The CDR3 loop spans 14 amino acids. The V gene lost 6 bases and the J gene lost 1 base, with 12 bases spanning the gap. Germline CDR1 and CDR2: MNHEY and SVGAGI.

V gene TRBV4-3 combines with J gene TRBJ2-1, with TRBD2 matching 13 bases. Per the germline V gene, CDR1 is LGHNA and CDR2 is YSLEER. The CDR3 is made up of 17 amino acids. The V gene end was trimmed by 0 bases and the J gene end by 7 bases; junction bases not matched to a gene: 6. For the CDR3, the DNA is TGCGCCAGCAGCCAAGATTACCGGACTAGCGGGAGTAATGAGCAGTTCTTC. The encoded protein is CASSQDYRTSGSNEQFF.

V gene TRBV28 combines with J gene TRBJ2-3, with TRBD2 matching 10 bases. With V trimmed by 3 bases and J by 3 bases, 9 bases remained unmatched. Germline-derived CDR1 and CDR2 are MDHEN and SYDVKM. CDR3 size: 17 residues. The DNA for the CDR3 is TGTGCCAGCAGTTTCCCTAGCGGGAGCGGGAGGACAGATACGCAGTATTTT. It yields the protein CASSFPSGSGRTDTQYF.

The rearrangement uses TRBV18 and TRBJ2-5, with D unclear. The CDR3 consists of 14 residues. Trimming took off 2 bases at V and 9 bases at J, with 16 bases between the two ends. Germline V gene lookup returns CDR1 KGHSH and CDR2 LQKENI. In DNA, the CDR3 is TGTGCCAGCTCACCAGTCTATCAGACCGAGGCCCAGTACTTC. Translated, it gives CASSPVYQTEAQYF.

A few counts support this clone. The chain links TRBV11-2 to TRBJ2-3; D remains ambiguous. The germline V gene encodes CDR1 SGHAT and CDR2 FQNNGV. The CDR3 is 15 amino acids. V shed 0 bases and J shed 1 base, with 8 bases lying between them. DNA for the CDR3: TGTGCCAGCAGCTTAGAAAGGACCCGCACAGATACGCAGTATTTT. Translation: CASSLERTRTDTQYF.

The chain's CDR3 is CASSLGRELYEQYF. The CDR3, as DNA: TGTGCCAGCAGCTTAGGGAGAGAACTGTACGAGCAGTACTTC. The chain links TRBV7-2 to TRBJ2-7, with D hard to call. This CDR3 has 14 amino acids. With 1 base removed from V and 4 bases from J, the gap between germline ends came to 11 bases. Per germline, CDR1 SGHTA and CDR2 FQGNSA.

Concerning this clone: This likely traces to a read error, being one base from a far larger clone. V gene TRBV7-3 combines with J gene TRBJ2-7, with D possibly being TRBD1 (5 bases). The germline gives CDR1 SGHTA, CDR2 FQGTGA. This CDR3 has 16 amino acids. V was trimmed by 3 bases and J by 2 bases, leaving 17 bases between them. CDR3 sequence: CASSFQQQGMTYEQYF. The CDR3 region has the DNA TGTGCCAGCAGCTTCCAGCAGCAGGGAATGACCTACGAGCAGTACTTC.

The gene calls are TRBV10-2 and TRBJ2-7, with 8 positions matching TRBD1. The CDR3 extends over 11 amino acids. Germline CDR1 and CDR2: WSHSY and SAAADI. J lost 6 bases, V lost 9 bases, and 4 bases had no gene match. CDR3 sequence: CASRTGTEQYF. Here the CDR3 DNA reads TGCGCCAGTAGGACAGGGACCGAGCAGTACTTC.

V usage is TRBV28 and J usage is TRBJ2-7; 7 nucleotides match TRBD1. V gave up 4 bases and J gave up 6 bases; unmatched junction bases: 3. This CDR3 region has 12 residues. CDR1 and CDR2 (germline): MDHEN, SYDVKM. The CDR3 spells CASSSQGREQYF. CDR3 sequence (DNA): TGTGCCAGCAGTTCACAGGGGCGCGAGCAGTACTTC. Using reference TRBV28 and TRBJ2-7 for the parts outside the CDR3, the full variable domain is DVKVTQSSRYLVKRTGEKVFLECVQDMDHENMFWYRQDPGLGLRLIYFSYDVKMKEKGDIPEGYSVSREKKERFSLILESASTNQTSMYLCASSSQGREQYFGPGTRLTVT.

This clone was recorded once. The chain employs TRBV7-8 and TRBJ2-3; TRBD1 agrees at 8 bases. Germline trimming cut 2 bases from V and 2 bases from J; bases unmatched to any gene: 6. The CDR3 extends over 16 amino acids. CDR1 is SGHVS and CDR2 is FQNEAQ in the germline V gene. The CDR3 reads CASSLWADRATDTQYF. CDR3 DNA: TGTGCCAGCAGCTTATGGGCGGACAGGGCCACAGATACGCAGTATTTT.

J is TRBJ2-7 and V is TRBV29-1; 13 bases fit TRBD2. Per the germline V gene, CDR1 is SQVTM and CDR2 is ANQGSEA. V shed 1 base and J 10 bases; nucleotides not matched to a gene: 1. The CDR3 is 12 amino acids. This CDR3 reads CSVEGTSGSQYF. CDR3 sequence (DNA): TGCAGCGTTGAAGGGACTAGCGGGAGTCAGTACTTC.

The count of this clone is one. V usage is TRBV27 and J usage is TRBJ1-4, with unresolved D. Trimming shortened V by 3 bases and J by 6 bases, and 17 bases separated the two germline ends. This CDR3 has 16 amino acids. Germline loops: CDR1 MNHEY, CDR2 SMNVEV (reference sequence). CDR3 residues: CASSFRQTRPYEKLFF. The CDR3 DNA sequence: TGTGCCAGCAGTTTTCGGCAGACGAGGCCCTATGAAAAACTGTTTTTT.

The chain couples TRBV7-6 to TRBJ2-5; 8 bases are a match to TRBD2. Trimming cost V 3 bases and J 5 bases; bases outside gene matches: 5. The length of the CDR3 is 14 residues. CDR1 and CDR2 (germline): SGHVS, FNYEAQ. In DNA, the CDR3 is TGTGCCAGCAGCTTGGGGACTAGATGGGAGACCCAGTACTTC. Its protein is CASSLGTRWETQYF.

The V gene is TRBV18, the J gene TRBJ2-7; 10 bases map to TRBD2. The junction had 9 bases not matched to a gene; V was cut back by 3 bases and J by 7 bases. Germline V lookup: CDR1 KGHSH, CDR2 LQKENI. This CDR3 contains 15 residues. As DNA, the CDR3 is TGTGCCAGCTCACCCAACCTAGCGGGAGTGGGGGAGCAGTACTTC. Translated, it gives CASSPNLAGVGEQYF.

This chain joins TRBV5-4 and TRBJ2-7, with 7 positions matching TRBD1. Germline values: CDR1 SGHNT, CDR2 YYREEE (reference sequence). This CDR3 has 13 residues. V trimming: 9 bases; J trimming: 3 bases; junction bases outside the gene matches: 9. CDR3 DNA sequence: TGTGCCACCAGGAGGACAGGCCGCTACGAGCAGTACTTC. Translation: CATRRTGRYEQYF.

On this clone: Other DNA sequences within the sample encode an identical CDR3. The rearrangement uses TRBV28 and TRBJ2-5, with 11 bases matching TRBD2. J lost 4 bases, V lost 5 bases, and 6 bases had no gene match. This CDR3 region has 15 residues. CDR1 MDHEN and CDR2 SYDVKM come from the germline V gene. The CDR3 sequence: CASSPRLAGSETQYF. Here the CDR3 DNA reads TGTGCCAGCAGTCCTAGACTAGCGGGGTCAGAGACCCAGTACTTC.

The gene calls are TRBV11-3 and TRBJ2-2, with D hard to call. CDR3 size: 14 residues. Germline CDR1 SGHNT, CDR2 YENEEA. V dropped 7 bases and J dropped 6 bases, with 15 bases sitting between them. The CDR3 sequence is CASKSAGLSGELFF. In nucleotides, the CDR3 is TGTGCCAGCAAGTCGGCAGGCCTATCCGGGGAGCTGTTTTTT.

This chain connects TRBV7-9 to TRBJ1-4; D possibly corresponds to TRBD1 (5 bases). Germline assignment: CDR1 SEHNR and CDR2 FQNEAQ (reference sequence). This CDR3 contains 13 residues. V was cut by 7 bases and J by 5 bases, with 11 bases left in between. The DNA of the CDR3 is TGTGCCAGCACCGGGGCTGGAAATGAAAAACTGTTTTTT. Protein sequence: CASTGAGNEKLFF.

A note on this clone: This likely came from a read error, as a far larger clone is one base away. V is TRBV7-9 and J is TRBJ2-7; possible D gene TRBD1, 5 bases. This CDR3 region has 14 residues. V was pared by 3 bases and J by 5 bases, with 14 bases between. CDR1 and CDR2 from the germline V gene are SEHNR and FQNEAQ (reference sequence). CDR3 region: CASSFVGARHEQYF. The CDR3 region has the DNA TGTGCCAGCAGCTTTGTAGGGGCGCGGCACGAGCAGTACTTC. Full variable domain (outside the CDR3, taken from reference TRBV7-9 and TRBJ2-7): DTGVSQNPRHKITKRGQNVTFRCDPISEHNRLYWYRQTLGQGPEFLTYFQNEAQLEKSRLLSDRFSAERPKGSFSTLEIQRTEQGDSAMYLCASSFVGARHEQYFGPGTRLTVT.

On this clone itself: A far larger clone is just one base off, so this is likely a read error. The rearrangement links TRBV5-4 to TRBJ2-2; D ambiguous. Germline CDR1 and CDR2: SGHNT and YYREEE (reference sequence). The CDR3 is 16 amino acids. V was pared by 4 bases and J by 7 bases, with 20 bases between. This CDR3 reads CASSPRGVRMVGELFF. Written as DNA, the CDR3 is TGTGCCAGCAGCCCACGAGGCGTGAGGATGGTCGGGGAGCTGTTTTTT.

The table lists this clone with a few counts. This chain's CDR3 is CASSILRGGEAFF. The CDR3 DNA follows: TGTGCCAGCAGCATTCTCAGGGGCGGAGAAGCTTTCTTT. The chain carries TRBV7-5 and TRBJ1-1; TRBD1 reflects the table's D call only, with no check against the DNA. TRBV7-5 is deemed a pseudogene. This CDR3 spans 13 amino acids.

To note about this clone: In the same sample, other DNA sequences code for this CDR3. This rearrangement joins TRBV18 to TRBJ2-7; 8 bases agree with TRBD2. Germline CDR1 and CDR2: KGHSH and LQKENI. V trimming: 3 bases; J trimming: 1 base; junction bases outside the gene matches: 2. The CDR3 sequence is 14 residues long. Written as DNA, the CDR3 is TGTGCCAGCTCACCCGGGGGGGCATCCTACGAGCAGTACTTC. Amino acids: CASSPGGASYEQYF. Together with reference TRBV18 and TRBJ2-7, the CDR3 gives the full variable domain: NAGVMQNPRHLVRRRGQEARLRCSPMKGHSHVYWYRQLPEEGLKFMVYLQKENIIDESGMPKERFSAEFPKEGPSILRIQQVVRGDSAAYFCASSPGGASYEQYFGPGTRLTVT.